A single sample gave rise to the 19 T cell receptor beta chains below, sequenced in a study of blood T cell repertoires in COVID-19. The protocol was immunoSEQ multiplex PCR, while the TCRdb copy is restricted to in-frame clones and leaves out a portion. The sample yields roughly 190,000 clones, 70% to 90% seen once. Sample: peripheral blood. These receptors came from a woman aged 55-70 years with COVID-19, enrolled during active disease.

Concerning this clone itself: Relative to the germline gene, one junction end is altered; a read error may explain this. The CDR3: CATSDSPGHPRAF. As DNA, the CDR3 is TGTGCCACCAGTGATTCTCCGGGACACCCCAGGGCTTTT. This chain joins TRBV24-1 and TRBJ2-3; perhaps TRBD1 as D (6 bases). Germline V gene sequence: CDR1 KGHDR, CDR2 SFDVKD. This CDR3 has 13 residues.

The chain's CDR3 is CASSQGQQNIQYF. CDR3 sequence (DNA): TGCGCCAGCAGCCAGGGACAGCAAAACATTCAGTACTTC. The genes are TRBV5-1 and TRBJ2-4, with TRBD1 identical over 7 bases. The V and J ends lost 4 bases and 5 bases, in that order; junction bases with no gene match: 3. The CDR3 has 13 residues. Germline V gene lookup returns CDR1 SGHRS and CDR2 YFSETQ.

The CDR3 loop reads CASSEMGQNTGELFF. The CDR3 coding sequence is TGTGCCAGCAGTGAAATGGGACAAAACACCGGGGAGCTGTTTTTT. This sequence joins TRBV6-4 and TRBJ2-2; TRBD1 is a possible D gene (6 bases). Germline loops: CDR1 MRHNA, CDR2 SNTAGT. V was clipped by 3 bases and J by 2 bases, with 10 bases between them. There are 15 residues in the CDR3.

This chain connects TRBV27 to TRBJ2-7; 9 bases line up with TRBD1. The CDR3 has 15 residues. Trimming took 6 bases from V and 5 from J; bases not matched to a gene: 11. Germline CDR1 reads MNHEY; CDR2 reads SMNVEV (reference sequence). The CDR3 here is CASRGSGTGIHEQYF. CDR3 DNA: TGTGCCAGCAGGGGTTCCGGGACAGGGATCCACGAGCAGTACTTC.

The genes are TRBV18 and TRBJ1-2; D not resolved. The V end lost 1 base, the J end lost 8 bases, and 11 bases lay between the germline ends. The CDR3 is 13 residues long. CDR1 and CDR2 from the germline V gene are KGHSH and LQKENI. The CDR3 reads CASSPRDGRGYTF. The CDR3, as DNA: TGTGCCAGCTCACCACGGGATGGGAGAGGCTACACCTTC.

There are many counts of this clone. The chain uses TRBV29-1 and TRBJ2-7; 8 nucleotides line up with TRBD1. Germline CDR1 reads SQVTM; CDR2 reads ANQGSEA. The CDR3 spans 15 residues. After removal of 0 bases from V and 3 bases from J, the junction contained 7 bases not matched to a gene. CDR3 bases: TGCAGCGTTGAAGATAGATCCGACAGGGGCTACGAGCAGTACTTC. This translates into CSVEDRSDRGYEQYF.

This chain connects TRBV6-2 or TRBV6-3 to TRBJ1-2; the match to TRBD1 covers 12 bases. Germline V gene data show CDR1 as MNHEY and CDR2 as SVGEGT. The CDR3 length is 15 residues. V lost 5 bases, J lost 3 bases, and 4 bases stayed unmatched. CDR3: CASSRGTGGDYGYTF. CDR3 nucleotides: TGTGCCAGCAGTCGCGGGACAGGGGGCGACTATGGCTACACCTTC.

The chain uses TRBV5-6 and TRBJ2-7; D unclear. This CDR3 is built from 10 residues. Germline assignment: CDR1 SGHDT and CDR2 YYEEEE. The CDR3 nucleotides are TGTGAACGGTTACAGTACGAGCAGTACTTC. As protein: CERLQYEQYF.

The gene calls are TRBV3-1 (or the pseudogene TRBV3-2) and TRBJ2-7; a possible D gene is TRBD2 (5 bases). Germline CDR1 is LGHDT and CDR2 is YNNKEL (reference sequence). V was cut by 1 base and J by 6 bases, with 7 bases left in between. CDR3 size: 12 residues. The CDR3 here is CASSQGRGEQYF. CDR3 nucleotide sequence: TGTGCCAGCAGCCAAGGTCGGGGCGAGCAGTACTTC.

The chain uses TRBV28 and TRBJ2-6; tentative D call: TRBD1 (6 bases). This CDR3 contains 16 residues. V was pared by 1 base and J by 4 bases, with 11 bases between. Germline V gene sequence: CDR1 MDHEN, CDR2 SYDVKM. This chain's CDR3 is CASSLLQGTGANVLTF. The CDR3 bases are TGTGCCAGCAGTTTATTACAGGGCACCGGGGCCAACGTCCTGACTTTC.

The chain couples TRBV7-9 to TRBJ1-2, with 7 positions matching TRBD1. The CDR3 length is 13 residues. Germline V gene sequence: CDR1 SEHNR, CDR2 FQNEAQ (reference sequence). Trimming cost V 5 bases and J 4 bases; bases outside gene matches: 4. CDR3 sequence reads: CASSLTGAYGYTF. The DNA for the CDR3 is TGTGCCAGCAGCCTCACAGGGGCCTATGGCTACACCTTC.

The gene calls are TRBV5-4 and TRBJ1-6; D gene unclear. Germline V lookup: CDR1 SGHNT, CDR2 YYREEE (reference sequence). Trimming pared 1 base from V and 8 bases from J, leaving 10 bases between. The CDR3 consists of 14 residues. CDR3 in amino acids: CASSLNRRDSPLHF. DNA of the CDR3: TGTGCCAGCAGCTTGAATCGGAGAGATTCACCCCTCCACTTT. Based on the CDR3 plus reference TRBV5-4 and TRBJ1-6, the full variable domain is ETGVTQSPTHLIKTRGQQVTLRCSSQSGHNTVSWYQQALGQGPQFIFQYYREEENGRGNFPPRFSGLQFPNYSSELNVNALELDDSALYLCASSLNRRDSPLHFGNGTRLTVT.

The chain couples TRBV18 to TRBJ1-1; tentative D call: TRBD1 (5 bases). Germline V gene lookup returns CDR1 KGHSH and CDR2 LQKENI. Trimming stripped 6 bases from V and 3 bases from J, with 14 bases between. The CDR3 length is 14 residues. CDR3 sequence reads: CASSEGTGYTEAFF. The CDR3 bases are TGTGCCAGCTCGGAGGGGACGGGGTACACTGAAGCTTTCTTT.

The genes are TRBV3-1 (or the pseudogene TRBV3-2) and TRBJ2-3; D perhaps matches TRBD2 (5 bases). CDR1 is LGHDT and CDR2 is YNNKEL in the germline V gene (reference sequence). The CDR3 loop spans 11 amino acids. Trimming left V 1 base short and J 11 bases short, with 7 bases between. CDR3 sequence reads: CASSQAEGQYF. CDR3 DNA: TGTGCCAGCAGCCAAGCTGAGGGGCAGTATTTT.

CDR3 loop: CATSDPDRFQPQHF. In nucleotides, the CDR3 is TGTGCCACCAGTGACCCTGACAGATTTCAGCCCCAGCATTTT. The V call is TRBV24-1, the J call TRBJ1-5; a weak D match, TRBD1 (5 bases). Trimming shortened V by 4 bases and J by 6 bases, and 12 bases separated the two germline ends. The CDR3 sequence is 14 residues long. From germline, CDR1 is KGHDR and CDR2 SFDVKD.

The gene calls are TRBV5-1 and TRBJ2-7; TRBD2 matches at 12 bases. Unmatched junction bases numbered 10, after V lost 4 bases and J lost 5 bases. The CDR3 consists of 16 residues. From germline, CDR1 is SGHRS and CDR2 YFSETQ. CDR3 protein: CASSPLRLAGVDEQYF. CDR3 in DNA: TGCGCCAGCAGCCCCCTCCGACTAGCGGGAGTCGACGAGCAGTACTTC. The variable domain in full, with the rest retrieved from reference TRBV5-1 and TRBJ2-7, is KAGVTQTPRYLIKTRGQQVTLSCSPISGHRSVSWYQQTPGQGLQFLFEYFSETQRNKGNFPGRFSGRQFSNSRSEMNVSTLELGDSALYLCASSPLRLAGVDEQYFGPGTRLTVT.

The rearrangement joins TRBV7-8 to TRBJ2-7, with TRBD1 matching 7 bases. The V gene's germline CDR1 is SGHVS and CDR2 FQNEAQ. The CDR3 is 15 amino acids. V shed 1 base and J 2 bases; nucleotides not matched to a gene: 5. The CDR3 DNA reads TGTGCCAGCAGCTTAGGGGACAGTACCACCTACGAGCAGTACTTC. Translating it yields CASSLGDSTTYEQYF.

The chain uses TRBV5-1 and TRBJ2-1; TRBD2 matches 11 bases. Germline CDR1 and CDR2: SGHRS and YFSETQ. The CDR3 extends over 15 amino acids. V trimming: 4 bases; J trimming: 4 bases; junction bases outside the gene matches: 4. The DNA of the CDR3 is TGCGCCAGCAGCACGGGGACTAGCGGATACAATGAGCAGTTCTTC. Translated: CASSTGTSGYNEQFF.

This clone has just a few counts. The J gene is TRBJ1-1, the V gene TRBV19; 7 nucleotides align to TRBD1. V gave up 3 bases and J gave up 2 bases; unmatched junction bases: 6. The CDR3 spans 15 residues. Germline CDR1 is LNHDA and CDR2 is SQIVND (reference sequence). The CDR3 bases are TGTGCCAGTAGTATCCTCGACAGGGAAAACACTGAAGCTTTCTTT. Amino acids: CASSILDRENTEAFF.